This T cell receptor (beta chain) was sequenced in a study of cytomegalovirus exposure and HLA in healthy donors. The study, taken as a whole, reports: Most TCR sequences were uncommon, yet certain public TCRs appeared in many donors. Earlier analysis looked at TCR beta V segments, and most were productive about 90% or about 30% of the time.

This CDR3 is 10 amino acids long. The germline V gene has CDR1 SQVTM and CDR2 ANQGSEA. V lost 6 bases and J lost 7, with 9 bases in between. On this clone itself: Its antigen is still unknown.

The PCR made use of 60 Vbeta and 13 Jbeta primers. The assay was immunoSEQ multiplex PCR, and TCRdb's table has in-frame clones only and misses some. The repertoire holds some 100,000 clones, around 85% seen once, with around 2.3% in the top ten. V is TRBV29-1 and J is TRBJ1-2; perhaps TRBD1 as D (6 bases). The source material was PBMCs. The source of this sequence is a young man in good health and CMV-seronegative. CDR3 nucleotides: TGCAGCGTGCAACAGGGTGGCTACACCTTC. Translation: CSVQQGGYTF.